The 24 T cell receptor beta chains presented below share a single source sample, sequenced in a study of untreated major depressive disorder. TCRdb's copy holds only in-frame clones and misses some; the assay was immunoSEQ multiplex PCR. The sample yields nearly 20,000 clones, about 85% seen once. Specimen: CD4+ T cells from PBMCs. These receptors all stem from a woman aged 25 to 39 in good health.

This clone was picked up a small number of times. The rearrangement uses TRBV7-8 and TRBJ1-6, with 8 positions matching TRBD1. The V segment lost 7 bases and the J segment 7 bases; nucleotides outside the gene matches: 15. CDR1 is SGHVS, CDR2 FQNEAQ, per germline. The CDR3 has 17 amino acids. The CDR3 DNA follows: TGTGCCAGCATAGCAAGCCGACGACAGGGGCCCAATTCACCCCTCCACTTT. It codes for CASIASRRQGPNSPLHF. The full variable domain, rest sourced from reference TRBV7-8 and TRBJ1-6, is GAGVSQSPRYKVAKRGQDVALRCDPISGHVSLFWYQQALGQGPEFLTYFQNEAQLDKSGLPSDRFFAERPEGSVSTLKIQRTQQEDSAVYLCASIASRRQGPNSPLHFGNGTRLTVT.

The rearrangement links TRBV18 to TRBJ2-7; maybe TRBD1 (6 bases). Germline V lookup: CDR1 KGHSH, CDR2 LQKENI. Trimming took off 6 bases at V and 3 bases at J, with 12 bases between the two ends. This CDR3 spans 13 amino acids. The CDR3 here is CASSTGTLYEQYF. Written as DNA, the CDR3 is TGTGCCAGCTCGACCGGGACACTCTACGAGCAGTACTTC.

The V call is TRBV5-4, the J call TRBJ2-3; no firm D call. With 0 bases removed from V and 0 bases from J, the gap between germline ends came to 8 bases. Germline assignment: CDR1 SGHNT and CDR2 YYREEE (reference sequence). The CDR3 totals 15 residues. Here the CDR3 reads CASSLEVLSTDTQYF. In DNA, the CDR3 is TGTGCCAGCAGCTTGGAGGTTTTGAGCACAGATACGCAGTATTTT.

The genes are TRBV2 and TRBJ1-2, with a tentative D call TRBD1 (5 bases). The CDR3 loop spans 12 amino acids. The germline gives CDR1 SNHLY, CDR2 FYNNEI. Trimming cost V 8 bases and J 7 bases, with 14 bases left between them. CDR3 region: CASQQGRPGYTF. The CDR3 DNA follows: TGTGCCAGCCAGCAGGGACGGCCTGGCTACACCTTC.

V and J are TRBV11-2 and TRBJ2-3; 7 nucleotides match TRBD2. The ends lost 2 bases at V and 1 base at J; junction bases unmatched: 15. This CDR3 comprises 19 residues. Germline CDR1 SGHAT, CDR2 FQNNGV. DNA for the CDR3: TGTGCCAGCAGCTTACGTTCCAGCGGGACCAAGGTGGGCACAGATACGCAGTATTTT. Its translation: CASSLRSSGTKVGTDTQYF.

This clone appeared a few times. This sequence joins TRBV29-1 and TRBJ1-5; 8 bases are a match to TRBD1. The CDR3 length is 14 residues. With V trimmed by 7 bases and J by 8 bases, 13 bases remained unmatched. Germline-derived CDR1 and CDR2 are SQVTM and ANQGSEA. The DNA of the CDR3 is TGCAGCGCCACCAGGACAGGGCGTACGGAGCCCCAGCATTTT. Encoded protein: CSATRTGRTEPQHF.

This chain connects TRBV29-1 to TRBJ2-1; 8 nucleotides match TRBD2. The V gene end was trimmed by 1 base and the J gene end by 6 bases; junction bases not matched to a gene: 8. CDR3 size: 15 residues. CDR1 is SQVTM, CDR2 ANQGSEA, per germline. The CDR3 nucleotides are TGCAGCGTTGAAGGCGGGAGGTCAAGGTTCAATGAGCAGTTCTTC. This gives the protein CSVEGGRSRFNEQFF.

This clone was seen more than once but under ten times. This sequence joins TRBV27 and TRBJ1-2, with a tentative D call TRBD1 (5 bases). Between the trimmed V and J ends, which lost 8 bases and 10 bases, there was a span of 17 bases. The CDR3 is 12 amino acids. Germline V gene data show CDR1 as MNHEY and CDR2 as SMNVEV (reference sequence). The CDR3 protein is CASSPGGTVYTF. The CDR3, as DNA: TGTGCCAGCTCCCCGGGAGGGACTGTCTACACCTTC.

The CDR3 region is CASSTGSRKTHTEAFF. In DNA form, the CDR3 reads TGTGCCAGCAGTACAGGGAGCCGAAAAACCCACACTGAAGCTTTCTTT. This chain uses TRBV27 with TRBJ1-1, with a weak D call TRBD1 (6 bases). Germline CDR1 MNHEY, CDR2 SMNVEV (reference sequence). Trimming stripped 5 bases from V and 3 bases from J, with 19 bases between. CDR3 length: 16 amino acids.

The genes are TRBV5-6 and TRBJ2-1; 9 nucleotides agree with TRBD2. This CDR3 is 15 amino acids long. J was trimmed by 7 bases and V by 1 base; bases with no gene match: 6. Per the germline V gene, CDR1 is SGHDT and CDR2 is YYEEEE. The chain's CDR3 is CASSLTGLARNEQFF. The CDR3 DNA follows: TGTGCCAGCAGCTTGACGGGACTAGCTCGTAATGAGCAGTTCTTC.

This clone came up once. The chain has TRBV7-2 and TRBJ2-1, with 8 bases that match TRBD2. Germline V gene lookup returns CDR1 SGHTA and CDR2 FQGNSA. The CDR3 is 14 residues long. Losses at the gene ends were 5 bases for V and 10 bases for J; bases not matched to a gene: 10. DNA of the CDR3: TGTGCCAGCAGCCGCATAGCGGGGTCAGGGGAGCAGTTCTTC. Translating gives CASSRIAGSGEQFF.

Here the CDR3 DNA reads TGCGCCAGCAGCCAAACTAGCGGAGGGAGCTACGAGCAGTACTTC. This gives the protein CASSQTSGGSYEQYF. The V and J genes are TRBV4-3 and TRBJ2-7; 8 nucleotides align to TRBD2. V dropped 2 bases and J dropped 3; count of bases not matched to a gene: 6. Germline V lookup: CDR1 LGHNA, CDR2 YSLEER. The CDR3 consists of 15 residues.

This chain links TRBV13 with TRBJ2-1, with TRBD2 matching over 10 bases. J gave up 2 bases and V 3 bases, and 10 bases lay outside the gene matches. CDR3 length equals 18 residues. Germline V gene data show CDR1 as PRHDT and CDR2 as FYEKMQ (reference sequence). CDR3 protein: CASSFFQREGRTYNEQFF. CDR3 coding DNA: TGTGCCAGCAGCTTTTTTCAGCGGGAGGGCCGGACCTACAATGAGCAGTTCTTC.

V usage is TRBV21-1 and J usage is TRBJ2-1; the table's D call, TRBD1, was not checked against the DNA. TRBV21-1 is tagged as a pseudogene. The CDR3 sequence is 20 residues long. Here the CDR3 DNA reads TGTGCCAGCAGCAAGGAGCCCGGGACAGGGCTGCTAAGCTCCTACAATGAGCAGTTCTTC. As protein: CASSKEPGTGLLSSYNEQFF.

The chain has TRBV5-4 and TRBJ2-7; TRBD2 is a possible D gene (6 bases). The CDR3 runs to 13 residues. CDR1 SGHNT and CDR2 YYREEE come from the germline V gene (reference sequence). Trimming left V 0 bases short and J 7 bases short, with 11 bases between. This chain's CDR3 is CASSLATGGEQYF. DNA of the CDR3: TGTGCCAGCAGCTTGGCCACTGGGGGGGAGCAGTACTTC.

The chain recombines TRBV5-8 with TRBJ2-5, with 9 nucleotides matching TRBD1. Germline values: CDR1 SGHTS, CDR2 YDEGEE. V lost 4 bases and J lost 2; bases outside the gene matches: 9. The CDR3 is 16 residues long. As DNA, the CDR3 is TGTGCCAGCAGCAAGTACACCGGGACAGGGCAAGAGACCCAGTACTTC. Protein product: CASSKYTGTGQETQYF.

The rearrangement links TRBV6-6 to TRBJ2-5; a possible D gene is TRBD1 (6 bases). Germline V gene data show CDR1 as MNHNY and CDR2 as SVGAGI (reference sequence). This CDR3 contains 15 residues. V lost 5 bases and J lost 2, with 15 bases in between. DNA of the CDR3: TGTGCCAGCAGTACCTCGACAGGAGCGCAAGAGACCCAGTACTTC. Residues: CASSTSTGAQETQYF.

The genes are TRBV28 and TRBJ1-5; D is ambiguous. V was trimmed by 6 bases and J by 2 bases, leaving 17 bases between them. The CDR3 length is 16 residues. The germline V gene has CDR1 MDHEN and CDR2 SYDVKM. The CDR3 DNA reads TGTGCCAGCAGCCCCCTTAGGGCTTATGGCAATCAGCCCCAGCATTTT. This translates into CASSPLRAYGNQPQHF.

The V and J genes are TRBV2 and TRBJ2-1; 10 bases align to TRBD1. V was clipped by 6 bases and J by 0 bases; unmatched bases: 11. The CDR3 length is 18 residues. Germline V gives CDR1 SNHLY, CDR2 FYNNEI. DNA of the CDR3: TGTGCCAGCAGAGTTATGCCCGGGACAGGGGACTCCTACAATGAGCAGTTCTTC. This sequence encodes CASRVMPGTGDSYNEQFF.

This chain links TRBV6-4 with TRBJ2-1; 9 positions agree with TRBD2. The germline V gene encodes CDR1 MRHNA and CDR2 SNTAGT. With 4 bases clipped from V and 6 bases from J, the junction kept 7 bases outside the gene matches. The CDR3 runs 15 residues. CDR3 bases: TGTGCCAGCAGTGCCGCTAGCGGGACGGGCAATGAGCAGTTCTTC. Encoded protein: CASSAASGTGNEQFF.

The chain couples TRBV6-5 to TRBJ2-7, with 9 bases that match TRBD1. The germline gives CDR1 MNHEY, CDR2 SVGAGI. The V and J ends lost 0 bases and 0 bases, in that order; junction bases with no gene match: 3. The CDR3 sequence is 16 residues long. CDR3 DNA: TGTGCCAGCAGTTACTCGGGACAGGGCAGCTCCTACGAGCAGTACTTC. This sequence encodes CASSYSGQGSSYEQYF.

This clone appeared once. The chain carries TRBV6-5 and TRBJ2-7; unclear D gene. V lost 5 bases and J lost 4, with 12 bases in between. This CDR3 has 13 amino acids. Germline CDR1 and CDR2: MNHEY and SVGAGI. The CDR3, as DNA: TGTGCCAGCAGTAGGGCTTCGTTTTACGAGCAGTACTTC. Its protein is CASSRASFYEQYF.

This rearrangement joins TRBV5-1 to TRBJ1-6, with 7 bases that match TRBD1. Germline V gene data show CDR1 as SGHRS and CDR2 as YFSETQ. Unmatched junction bases numbered 4, after V lost 2 bases and J lost 5 bases. The CDR3 has 15 residues. The CDR3 protein is CASSLSGGDNSPLHF. The CDR3 DNA is TGCGCCAGCAGCTTATCAGGGGGTGATAATTCACCCCTCCACTTT.

There are a few counts of this clone. The V call is TRBV5-6, the J call TRBJ2-2; the D is unclear. Trimming removed 3 bases at V and 2 bases at J, with 8 bases between. CDR3 length: 14 amino acids. The germline V gene encodes CDR1 SGHDT and CDR2 YYEEEE. The CDR3 sequence is CASSSTLNTGELFF. The CDR3 DNA reads TGTGCCAGCAGCTCGACACTTAACACCGGGGAGCTGTTTTTT.